Each of the 26 T cell receptor beta chains below was sequenced from the same sample in a study of blood T cell repertoires in COVID-19. Clones were read by immunoSEQ multiplex PCR, and TCRdb kept only the in-frame ones, dropping some. Of tens of thousands of clones detected, under 90% appear once; the ten largest clones hold around 4.5%. Material for sequencing was peripheral blood. Source of these receptors: a woman in her fifties or sixties with acute or convalescent COVID-19.

The V and J genes are TRBV19 and TRBJ2-3; 14 bases are shared with TRBD2. Germline loops: CDR1 LNHDA, CDR2 SQIVND (reference sequence). J was trimmed by 8 bases and V by 4 bases; bases with no gene match: 8. The CDR3 loop spans 16 amino acids. CDR3 region: CASSTQGTSGSSTQYF. The CDR3 DNA reads as TGTGCCAGTAGTACCCAGGGGACTAGCGGGAGTAGTACGCAGTATTTT.

V is TRBV7-9 and J is TRBJ1-2; D uncertain. With 0 bases removed from V and 0 bases from J, the gap between germline ends came to 8 bases. Germline V gene lookup returns CDR1 SEHNR and CDR2 FQNEAQ (reference sequence). CDR3 length: 15 amino acids. DNA for the CDR3: TGTGCCAGCAGCTTAGCGGGCAGATCTAACTATGGCTACACCTTC. It translates to CASSLAGRSNYGYTF.

This clone was counted ten times or more. The chain joins TRBV30 to TRBJ2-2, with 8 bases matching TRBD2. This CDR3 has 15 residues. Trimming at V came to 0 bases and at J to 0 bases, leaving 0 bases not matched to a gene. Germline CDR1 and CDR2: GTSNPN and SVGIG (reference sequence). CDR3: CAWSVAGANTGELFF. The DNA of the CDR3 is TGTGCCTGGAGTGTAGCGGGAGCGAACACCGGGGAGCTGTTTTTT.

The chain has TRBV20-1 and TRBJ2-1; no clear D. Germline V gene sequence: CDR1 DFQATT, CDR2 SNEGSKA (reference sequence). The CDR3 contains 11 residues. V lost 7 bases and J 0 bases, leaving 4 bases between the germline ends. The CDR3 region has the DNA TGCAGTGTAAACTCCTACAATGAGCAGTTCTTC. Translated, it gives CSVNSYNEQFF.

The chain joins TRBV3-1 (or the pseudogene TRBV3-2) to TRBJ1-1; 8 bases align to TRBD1. This CDR3 spans 15 amino acids. The V gene's germline CDR1 is LGHDT and CDR2 YNNKEL (reference sequence). With V trimmed by 5 bases and J by 1 base, 6 bases remained unmatched. In DNA form, the CDR3 reads TGTGCCAGCAGCTCCTCAGACAGGGGGAACACTGAAGCTTTCTTT. Its translation is CASSSSDRGNTEAFF.

This clone was seen a few times. This chain links TRBV7-8 with TRBJ2-5, with a tentative D call TRBD2 (6 bases). The CDR3 is 13 amino acids. The V gene lost 6 bases and the J gene lost 2 bases, with 10 bases spanning the gap. Germline values: CDR1 SGHVS, CDR2 FQNEAQ. This CDR3 is CASSSTRQETQYF. The CDR3 DNA sequence: TGTGCCAGCAGTTCGACTAGACAAGAGACCCAGTACTTC.

This chain uses TRBV5-6 with TRBJ2-3; 8 bases align to TRBD2. CDR3 length: 17 amino acids. Germline V gives CDR1 SGHDT, CDR2 YYEEEE. Germline trimming cut 5 bases from V and 2 bases from J; bases unmatched to any gene: 13. Here the CDR3 DNA reads TGTGCCAGCAGAGAAGACAGCGGGGGAGCACCCACAGATACGCAGTATTTT. Translation gives CASREDSGGAPTDTQYF.

This chain connects TRBV3-1 (or the pseudogene TRBV3-2) to TRBJ2-5; 7 bases are a match to TRBD2. Germline V gene data show CDR1 as LGHDT and CDR2 as YNNKEL (reference sequence). The CDR3 length is 14 residues. V gave up 0 bases and J gave up 4 bases; unmatched junction bases: 2. In nucleotides, the CDR3 is TGTGCCAGCAGCCAAGAGCGGGGGACAGAGACCCAGTACTTC. It translates to CASSQERGTETQYF.

J is TRBJ2-7 and V is TRBV20-1; no clear D. Germline CDR1 and CDR2: DFQATT and SNEGSKA (reference sequence). The CDR3 spans 10 residues. CDR3 loop: CSPWAYEQYF. The CDR3 DNA is TGCAGCCCTTGGGCTTACGAGCAGTACTTC.

Remarks on this clone: Different DNA sequences within this sample yield the same CDR3. This chain uses TRBV11-1 with TRBJ1-1; D gene uncertain. The CDR3 extends over 13 amino acids. V was clipped by 2 bases and J by 5 bases, with 9 bases between them. Germline CDR1 is SGHAT and CDR2 is FQDESV (reference sequence). The CDR3 coding sequence is TGTGCCAGCAGCTTATATAGGGAGACTGAAGCTTTCTTT. Translation: CASSLYRETEAFF.

The CDR3 protein is CATSRQGYEQYF. The DNA for the CDR3 is TGTGCCACCAGCAGACAGGGTTACGAGCAGTACTTC. This sequence joins TRBV15 and TRBJ2-7; tentatively, D is TRBD1 (5 bases). The V end lost 2 bases, the J end lost 4 bases, and 6 bases lay between the germline ends. There are 12 residues in the CDR3. Germline CDR1 and CDR2: LNHNV and YYDKDF (reference sequence).

The chain recombines TRBV14 with TRBJ1-1, with D possibly being TRBD1 (6 bases). V dropped 6 bases and J dropped 4 bases, with 18 bases sitting between them. The CDR3 sequence is 15 residues long. Looked up from germline, CDR1 is SGHDN and CDR2 is FVKESK. The CDR3 here is CASRKITGYATEAFF. The CDR3 nucleotides are TGTGCCAGCAGGAAAATAACAGGGTATGCCACTGAAGCTTTCTTT.

This sequence joins TRBV2 and TRBJ2-5; TRBD1 is a possible D gene (8 bases). V was pared by 6 bases and J by 2 bases, with 19 bases between. CDR1 is SNHLY, CDR2 FYNNEI, per germline. The CDR3 covers 16 residues. CDR3 sequence reads: CASRGRDRMLQETQYF. The CDR3 coding sequence is TGTGCCAGCAGAGGGAGGGACAGGATGCTGCAAGAGACCCAGTACTTC. Combining the CDR3 with reference TRBV2 and TRBJ2-5 gives the whole variable domain EPEVTQTPSHQVTQMGQEVILRCVPISNHLYFYWYRQILGQKVEFLVSFYNNEISEKSEIFDDQFSVERPDGSNFTLKIRSTKLEDSAMYFCASRGRDRMLQETQYFGPGTRLLVL.

The V gene is TRBV7-9, the J gene TRBJ1-2, with 7 bases aligning to TRBD1. The CDR3 contains 14 residues. CDR1 SEHNR and CDR2 FQNEAQ come from the germline V gene (reference sequence). The junction had 7 bases not matched to a gene; V was cut back by 5 bases and J by 4 bases. CDR3 amino acids: CASSIQGFGYGYTF. CDR3 nucleotide sequence: TGTGCCAGCAGCATACAGGGGTTCGGCTATGGCTACACCTTC.

This clone was recorded a few times. The chain links TRBV6-5 to TRBJ1-4, with D unclear. CDR1 is MNHEY, CDR2 SVGAGI, per germline. The CDR3 spans 15 residues. The V end was cut by 6 bases, the J end by 5 bases, with 16 bases between. The CDR3 DNA reads TGTGCCAGCAGCTACGATGGCAGTCGCAATGAAAAACTGTTTTTT. Amino acid sequence: CASSYDGSRNEKLFF.

This clone has a handful of counts. The chain carries TRBV15 and TRBJ1-6; D is ambiguous. The CDR3 consists of 14 residues. The germline CDR1 and CDR2 sequences are LNHNV and YYDKDF (reference sequence). V lost 5 bases and J lost 9, with 14 bases in between. The CDR3 DNA follows: TGTGCCACCAGCGTACGAACTACGGGTTCACCCCTCCACTTT. As protein: CATSVRTTGSPLHF.

V gene TRBV24-1 combines with J gene TRBJ2-5, with TRBD1 identical over 10 bases. V was pared by 2 bases and J by 5 bases, with 7 bases of the junction left unmatched. Germline lookup yields CDR1 KGHDR and CDR2 SFDVKD. The CDR3 loop spans 16 amino acids. CDR3 protein: CATSDSGTGVWETQYF. The CDR3 DNA reads as TGTGCCACCAGTGATTCCGGGACAGGGGTCTGGGAGACCCAGTACTTC.

The chain combines TRBV18 with TRBJ2-7; 7 bases fit TRBD2. The CDR3 consists of 13 residues. After removal of 6 bases from V and 4 bases from J, the junction contained 6 bases not matched to a gene. Germline loops: CDR1 KGHSH, CDR2 LQKENI. The CDR3 DNA reads as TGTGCCAGCTCCCGGGACTACCCTTACGAGCAGTACTTC. Translated, it gives CASSRDYPYEQYF.

The chain is built from TRBV11-3 and TRBJ2-5, with 7 positions matching TRBD1. Germline-derived CDR1 and CDR2 are SGHNT and YENEEA. Trimming at V came to 5 bases and at J to 1 base, leaving 7 bases not matched to a gene. The CDR3 covers 15 residues. CDR3 sequence (DNA): TGTGCCAGCAGCCCAACAGGGGCCTTCCAAGAGACCCAGTACTTC. This translates into CASSPTGAFQETQYF.

V is TRBV2 and J is TRBJ1-1; a possible D gene is TRBD1 (6 bases). The V end was cut by 8 bases, the J end by 1 base, with 17 bases between. The CDR3 is made up of 15 amino acids. Germline CDR1 SNHLY, CDR2 FYNNEI. DNA of the CDR3: TGTGCCAGCGAGGGGGAGGGCATGCGGAACACTGAAGCTTTCTTT. It yields the protein CASEGEGMRNTEAFF.

The chain joins TRBV29-1 to TRBJ2-7, with TRBD2 matching over 7 bases. CDR3 length equals 17 residues. Germline V CDR1 and CDR2: SQVTM, ANQGSEA. V lost 5 bases and J lost 2; bases outside the gene matches: 18. CDR3 sequence: CSVLKLKIGGRAYEQYF. CDR3 nucleotide sequence: TGCAGCGTTTTAAAGTTAAAGATTGGGGGGAGGGCCTACGAGCAGTACTTC.

The chain uses TRBV2 and TRBJ2-7; D call uncertain. The germline gives CDR1 SNHLY, CDR2 FYNNEI. The CDR3 totals 11 residues. Trimming pared 4 bases from V and 4 bases from J, leaving 5 bases between. The CDR3 nucleotides read TGTGCCAGCAGTGGCAGGTACGAGCAGTACTTC. Translating it yields CASSGRYEQYF.

The rearrangement links TRBV6-5 to TRBJ2-7; D possibly corresponds to TRBD1 (6 bases). Germline V gene lookup returns CDR1 MNHEY and CDR2 SVGAGI. This CDR3 contains 12 residues. Trimming took off 1 base at V and 7 bases at J, with 8 bases between the two ends. The CDR3 nucleotides read TGTGCCAGCAGTTACTTAGGGGGAGAGCAGTACTTC. It translates to CASSYLGGEQYF.

This clone came up once. The rearrangement uses TRBV28 and TRBJ1-1; 7 bases are a match to TRBD1. With 7 bases clipped from V and 3 bases from J, the junction kept 5 bases outside the gene matches. The CDR3 runs 13 residues. Germline lookup yields CDR1 MDHEN and CDR2 SYDVKM. The CDR3 bases are TGTGCCAGCAATATAGACAGGGACACTGAAGCTTTCTTT. It codes for CASNIDRDTEAFF. The whole variable domain, remainder taken from reference TRBV28 and TRBJ1-1, is DVKVTQSSRYLVKRTGEKVFLECVQDMDHENMFWYRQDPGLGLRLIYFSYDVKMKEKGDIPEGYSVSREKKERFSLILESASTNQTSMYLCASNIDRDTEAFFGQGTRLTVV.

The chain recombines TRBV7-3 with TRBJ2-7; no clear D. This CDR3 contains 13 residues. Trimming pared 0 bases from V and 5 bases from J, leaving 8 bases between. Per the germline V gene, CDR1 is SGHTA and CDR2 is FQGTGA. The CDR3 is CASSLTFSDEQYF. The CDR3 nucleotides read TGTGCCAGCAGCTTAACGTTCAGCGACGAGCAGTACTTC.

CDR3 protein: CASSRTGNYGYTF. The CDR3 nucleotides read TGTGCCAGCTCGAGGACAGGGAACTATGGCTACACCTTC. The genes are TRBV6-5 and TRBJ1-2, with 8 positions matching TRBD1. The germline gives CDR1 MNHEY, CDR2 SVGAGI. V was clipped by 8 bases and J by 2 bases; unmatched bases: 4. This CDR3 contains 13 residues.